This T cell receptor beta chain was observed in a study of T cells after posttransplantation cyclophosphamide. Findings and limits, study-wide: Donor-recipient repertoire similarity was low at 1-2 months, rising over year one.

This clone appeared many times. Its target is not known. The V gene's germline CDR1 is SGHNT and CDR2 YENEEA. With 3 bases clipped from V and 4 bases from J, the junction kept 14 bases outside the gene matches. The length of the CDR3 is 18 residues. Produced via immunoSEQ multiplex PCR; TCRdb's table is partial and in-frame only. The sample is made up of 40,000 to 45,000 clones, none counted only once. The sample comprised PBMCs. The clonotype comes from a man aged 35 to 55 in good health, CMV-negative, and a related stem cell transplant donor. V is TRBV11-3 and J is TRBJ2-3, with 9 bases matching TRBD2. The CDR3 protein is CASSLGMLIAGVADTQYF. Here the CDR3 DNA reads TGTGCCAGCAGCTTGGGAATGTTGATAGCGGGAGTCGCAGATACGCAGTATTTT.